This record looks at one T cell receptor beta chain sequence and its context. What it binds is not known. Without the conserved terminal phenylalanine or tryptophan, this CDR3 likely stems from a read error. Sequencing used immunoSEQ version 4 in survey mode. TCRdb's copy holds only in-frame clones and misses some; the assay was immunoSEQ multiplex PCR. The data contain roughly 41,000 clones, approximately 80% of them seen just once; the ten biggest clones take up approximately 1.5%. Stimulation used 9 to 10 ug/mL lysate from CMV-infected fibroblasts. CD40L-negative CD69-negative CD45RO-high memory CD4+ T cells were sorted as populations depleted of antigen-responding cells. PBMCs were depleted of CD8+ T cells before stimulation. Anti-CD28/CD49d costimulation, CD40-blocking antibody and enfuvirtide were given to CD8-depleted PBMCs for roughly 19 hours. The sample comes from a study of persistence of HIV-infected CD4 T cells. Looking at the study overall: Donors were ART-treated; their CMV- and Gag-responding CD4+ T cells were isolated.

Deletions cut 1 base from V and 6 bases from J, with 15 bases between. CDR1 is LGHNA, CDR2 YNFKEQ, per germline. CDR3 length: 15 amino acids. This specimen consisted of CD4+ T cells sorted from PBMCs after approximately 19-hour stimulation, obtained from a patient who received antiretroviral therapy. The receptor's source is an adult man with HIV who was CMV-seropositive. This chain connects TRBV4-2 to TRBJ1-1, with D perhaps matching TRBD1 (5 bases). CDR3 residues: CASSQGGGLAAEAFL. CDR3 DNA sequence: TGTGCCAGCAGCCAAGGCGGGGGGTTGGCGGCTGAAGCTTTCCTT.